This T cell receptor (beta chain) was identified in a study of T cell responses to AZD1222 COVID-19 vaccine. Assay: immunoSEQ multiplex PCR; the TCRdb copy retains only in-frame clones and omits some. The sample has 95,000 to 110,000 clones; about nine tenths are singletons. The CDR3 runs 13 residues. The germline V gene has CDR1 WSHSY and CDR2 SAAADI. With V trimmed by 10 bases and J by 5 bases, 11 bases remained unmatched. The chain uses TRBV10-2 and TRBJ2-7; 7 positions agree with TRBD1. This specimen consisted of peripheral blood, obtained on day 0 of AZD1222 vaccination. The clonotype comes from an adult in good health. The CDR3 DNA is TGCGCCACTAAAGGGCAGGGGGTTCACGAGCAGTACTTC. This gives the protein CATKGQGVHEQYF.